These 31 T cell receptor beta chains were all obtained from the same sample, sequenced in a study of shared clonotypes between healthy human individuals. TCRdb's table, derived via immunoSEQ multiplex PCR, lists solely in-frame clones and lacks some. This sample has some 2,400,000 clones; 95% occur once, and the top ten carry roughly 0.13%. The source material was naive CD4+ T cells sorted from blood. Documented subset: CD45RA+ positively selected. These receptors originate from a man aged 18 to 29 in good health.

Turning to this clone: Within the sample, other DNA sequences also encode this same CDR3. This sequence joins TRBV7-2 and TRBJ2-7, with a tentative D call TRBD1 (6 bases). V was pared by 5 bases and J by 0 bases, with 11 bases between. There are 14 residues in the CDR3. Germline CDR1 is SGHTA and CDR2 is FQGNSA. CDR3 in DNA: TGTGCCAGCAGCCCAGACAGGAGCTCCTACGAGCAGTACTTC. This codes for CASSPDRSSYEQYF.

V is TRBV6-5 and J is TRBJ1-1, with a weak D call TRBD1 (5 bases). Germline CDR1 is MNHEY and CDR2 is SVGAGI. This CDR3 spans 16 amino acids. Trimming took off 2 bases at V and 1 base at J, with 14 bases between the two ends. CDR3 nucleotides: TGTGCCAGCAGTTACCGACCTCTTCAGGGGAACACTGAAGCTTTCTTT. Its protein product is CASSYRPLQGNTEAFF.

This rearrangement joins TRBV19 to TRBJ2-7, with D uncertain. CDR1 and CDR2 (germline): LNHDA, SQIVND (reference sequence). This CDR3 is 14 amino acids long. Trimming removed 0 bases at V and 2 bases at J, with 8 bases between. CDR3 loop: CASSIDGPPYEQYF. CDR3 sequence (DNA): TGTGCCAGTAGTATAGATGGACCCCCCTACGAGCAGTACTTC.

The CDR3 is CASSLVVWGSQETQYF. The CDR3 nucleotides read TGTGCCAGCAGCTTAGTAGTGTGGGGCAGCCAAGAGACCCAGTACTTC. The chain employs TRBV7-9 and TRBJ2-5, with D perhaps matching TRBD1 (5 bases). The V end lost 1 base, the J end lost 1 base, and 13 bases lay between the germline ends. CDR3 length equals 16 residues. The germline V gene has CDR1 SEHNR and CDR2 FQNEAQ (reference sequence).

The chain has TRBV27 and TRBJ2-1; 8 nucleotides agree with TRBD1. Germline V gene sequence: CDR1 MNHEY, CDR2 SMNVEV (reference sequence). The V gene end was trimmed by 5 bases and the J gene end by 9 bases; junction bases not matched to a gene: 6. The CDR3 consists of 13 residues. The CDR3 sequence: CASSTTGAVEQFF. CDR3 in DNA: TGTGCCAGCAGTACGACAGGGGCAGTTGAGCAGTTCTTC.

The genes are TRBV29-1 and TRBJ1-1; D remains ambiguous. This CDR3 has 14 amino acids. V was clipped by 1 base and J by 6 bases, with 15 bases between them. In germline, CDR1 is SQVTM, CDR2 ANQGSEA. The CDR3 loop is CSVEGQTIGPEAFF. Here the CDR3 DNA reads TGCAGCGTTGAAGGCCAGACGATAGGACCTGAAGCTTTCTTT.

This clone was recorded once. The CDR3: CASSDPGLGVYEQYF. The DNA of the CDR3 is TGCGCCAGCAGTGATCCGGGACTAGGCGTCTACGAGCAGTACTTC. The chain links TRBV10-1 to TRBJ2-7, with 8 bases lining up with TRBD2. V trimming: 3 bases; J trimming: 3 bases; junction bases outside the gene matches: 7. CDR3 length equals 15 residues. Germline CDR1 WNHNN, CDR2 SYGVQD (reference sequence).

The V and J genes are TRBV30 and TRBJ2-3; D tentatively fits TRBD1 or TRBD2 (7 bases each). CDR1 is GTSNPN and CDR2 is SVGIG in the germline V gene (reference sequence). The V end was cut by 0 bases, the J end by 2 bases, with 12 bases between. This CDR3 has 15 amino acids. The CDR3 coding sequence is TGTGCCTGGAGTGTGCAGGGGGGGTACACAGATACGCAGTATTTT. Translating gives CAWSVQGGYTDTQYF. Drawing the rest from reference TRBV30 and TRBJ2-3, the complete variable domain is SQTIHQWPATLVQPVGSPLSLECTVEGTSNPNLYWYRQAAGRGLQLLFYSVGIGQISSEVPQNLSASRPQDRQFILSSKKLLLSDSGFYLCAWSVQGGYTDTQYFGPGTRLTVL.

The V and J genes are TRBV18 and TRBJ2-5; 12 nucleotides agree with TRBD2. This CDR3 spans 17 amino acids. J was trimmed by 5 bases and V by 2 bases; bases with no gene match: 9. Germline V lookup: CDR1 KGHSH, CDR2 LQKENI. The DNA of the CDR3 is TGTGCCAGCTCACCAATCGCCGGACTAGCGGGACGGGAGACCCAGTACTTC. Translated: CASSPIAGLAGRETQYF. Supplemented by reference TRBV18 and TRBJ2-5, the full variable domain reads NAGVMQNPRHLVRRRGQEARLRCSPMKGHSHVYWYRQLPEEGLKFMVYLQKENIIDESGMPKERFSAEFPKEGPSILRIQQVVRGDSAAYFCASSPIAGLAGRETQYFGPGTRLLVL.

This clone has a single count. The chain is built from TRBV5-1 and TRBJ2-5; 7 positions match TRBD1. The CDR3 runs 16 residues. CDR1 SGHRS and CDR2 YFSETQ come from the germline V gene. The V gene end was trimmed by 0 bases and the J gene end by 2 bases; junction bases not matched to a gene: 7. CDR3: CASSLEGQTTQETQYF. Here the CDR3 DNA reads TGCGCCAGCAGCTTGGAGGGACAGACTACTCAAGAGACCCAGTACTTC.

V gene TRBV5-1 combines with J gene TRBJ1-5; D call uncertain. Germline V CDR1 and CDR2: SGHRS, YFSETQ. This CDR3 is built from 14 residues. With 0 bases removed from V and 6 bases from J, the gap between germline ends came to 10 bases. The CDR3 reads CASSLEFGVQPQHF. The CDR3, as DNA: TGCGCCAGCAGCTTGGAGTTCGGGGTTCAGCCCCAGCATTTT. Variable domain in full (rest from reference TRBV5-1 and TRBJ1-5): KAGVTQTPRYLIKTRGQQVTLSCSPISGHRSVSWYQQTPGQGLQFLFEYFSETQRNKGNFPGRFSGRQFSNSRSEMNVSTLELGDSALYLCASSLEFGVQPQHFGDGTRLSIL.

V and J are TRBV5-4 and TRBJ1-2; 9 bases align to TRBD1. The CDR3 has 13 residues. The ends lost 4 bases at V and 8 bases at J; junction bases unmatched: 6. The germline gives CDR1 SGHNT, CDR2 YYREEE (reference sequence). CDR3 DNA sequence: TGTGCCAGCAGCCCCGGACAGGGGAGCGGCTACACCTTC. It codes for CASSPGQGSGYTF. The full variable domain, with the rest looked up from reference TRBV5-4 and TRBJ1-2, is ETGVTQSPTHLIKTRGQQVTLRCSSQSGHNTVSWYQQALGQGPQFIFQYYREEENGRGNFPPRFSGLQFPNYSSELNVNALELDDSALYLCASSPGQGSGYTFGSGTRLTVV.

CDR3 DNA sequence: TGTGCCAGCAGCCGGGACCTCCCGGGGGGCTACACCTTC. It yields the protein CASSRDLPGGYTF. The chain has TRBV6-5 and TRBJ1-2; tentatively, D is TRBD1 (5 bases). V lost 6 bases and J 8 bases, leaving 16 bases between the germline ends. The germline gives CDR1 MNHEY, CDR2 SVGAGI. The CDR3 runs to 13 residues.

The chain is built from TRBV7-2 and TRBJ2-6; tentatively, D is TRBD1 (5 bases). The CDR3 runs to 17 residues. Germline V gene lookup returns CDR1 SGHTA and CDR2 FQGNSA. Deletions cut 1 base from V and 0 bases from J, with 10 bases between. The chain's CDR3 is CASSLGTGTSGANVLTF. As DNA, the CDR3 is TGTGCCAGCAGCTTAGGAACAGGTACCTCTGGGGCCAACGTCCTGACTTTC.

The genes are TRBV15 and TRBJ1-5, with D unclear. Germline CDR1 LNHNV, CDR2 YYDKDF (reference sequence). V lost 5 bases and J lost 2, with 16 bases in between. The CDR3 consists of 16 residues. In nucleotides, the CDR3 is TGTGCCACCAGCCAAGTACGGGGTAAAGGCAATCAGCCCCAGCATTTT. It yields the protein CATSQVRGKGNQPQHF.

This sequence joins TRBV6-6 and TRBJ2-7; 8 nucleotides agree with TRBD1. CDR1 is MNHNY and CDR2 is SVGAGI in the germline V gene (reference sequence). CDR3 length: 16 amino acids. The V gene end was trimmed by 2 bases and the J gene end by 0 bases; junction bases not matched to a gene: 6. The CDR3: CASSYVGQVNSYEQYF. CDR3 bases: TGTGCCAGCAGTTACGTGGGACAGGTCAACTCCTACGAGCAGTACTTC.

The chain uses TRBV27 and TRBJ2-2, with D tentatively TRBD1 (6 bases). The CDR3 sequence is 12 residues long. Germline V gene data show CDR1 as MNHEY and CDR2 as SMNVEV (reference sequence). The ends were cut back, 6 bases at V and 5 bases at J, with 7 bases in the middle. CDR3 sequence reads: CASRRGTGELFF. The CDR3 bases are TGTGCCAGCAGAAGGGGGACCGGGGAGCTGTTTTTT.

With regard to this clone: An end of the junction does not agree with germline; a read error may underlie this. The chain employs TRBV7-9 and TRBJ2-1; D is perhaps TRBD1 or TRBD2 (5 bases each). The germline gives CDR1 SEHNR, CDR2 FQNEAQ (reference sequence). This CDR3 is built from 10 residues. In DNA form, the CDR3 reads TGTGCCAGCGGGACGAATCTAGTTGTCTTC. Residues: CASGTNLVVF.

The chain recombines TRBV5-4 with TRBJ1-4; no clear D. V was trimmed by 3 bases and J by 5 bases, leaving 5 bases between them. CDR1 and CDR2 from the germline V gene are SGHNT and YYREEE (reference sequence). The CDR3 has 12 residues. The CDR3 sequence is CASSSLNEKLFF. The DNA for the CDR3 is TGTGCCAGCAGCTCGTTAAATGAAAAACTGTTTTTT.

The chain uses TRBV7-8 and TRBJ1-1; D ambiguous. V was pared by 1 base and J by 0 bases, with 9 bases between. Per germline, CDR1 SGHVS and CDR2 FQNEAQ. This CDR3 is built from 15 residues. The CDR3 DNA follows: TGTGCCAGCAGCTTAGTGAGGGATATGAACACTGAAGCTTTCTTT. Amino acid sequence: CASSLVRDMNTEAFF.

V is TRBV5-1 and J is TRBJ1-5; D is undetermined. Germline loops: CDR1 SGHRS, CDR2 YFSETQ. There are 13 residues in the CDR3. Trimming left V 5 bases short and J 7 bases short, with 13 bases between. The CDR3 here is CASRPRPEQPQHF. CDR3 nucleotide sequence: TGCGCCAGCAGGCCTCGACCGGAACAGCCCCAGCATTTT.

The chain combines TRBV28 with TRBJ2-7, with D perhaps TRBD1 (5 bases). Germline loops: CDR1 MDHEN, CDR2 SYDVKM. V was shortened by 4 bases and J by 0 bases, with 19 bases between the two germline ends. CDR3 length: 17 residues. The CDR3 bases are TGTGCCAGCAGTTCTACGCCCGACAGAGGTCCCTCCTACGAGCAGTACTTC. Its translation: CASSSTPDRGPSYEQYF.

This rearrangement joins TRBV30 to TRBJ2-1, with D perhaps TRBD1 or TRBD2 (6 bases each). Per the germline V gene, CDR1 is GTSNPN and CDR2 is SVGIG (reference sequence). V lost 3 bases and J 7 bases, leaving 19 bases between the germline ends. The CDR3 has 15 amino acids. The CDR3 loop is CAWSPGGGGRNEQFF. The CDR3 DNA reads as TGTGCCTGGAGCCCTGGAGGGGGAGGTCGAAATGAGCAGTTCTTC.

The chain is built from TRBV6-5 and TRBJ1-2; unclear D gene. The CDR3 is 13 residues long. The germline V and J ends were trimmed by 1 base and 4 bases, with 7 bases remaining between them. Germline V gives CDR1 MNHEY, CDR2 SVGAGI. In DNA, the CDR3 is TGTGCCAGCAGTTACTTACCGGGCTATGGCTACACCTTC. Amino acids: CASSYLPGYGYTF.

The chain couples TRBV10-2 to TRBJ2-3, with TRBD1 identical over 8 bases. The V gene end was trimmed by 2 bases and the J gene end by 3 bases; junction bases not matched to a gene: 4. The CDR3 extends over 15 amino acids. Germline-derived CDR1 and CDR2 are WSHSY and SAAADI. The CDR3 sequence is CASSEAGGSTDTQYF. CDR3 in DNA: TGCGCCAGCAGTGAGGCAGGGGGCAGTACAGATACGCAGTATTTT.

CDR3 in amino acids: CASRRDSGNTIYF. Written as DNA, the CDR3 is TGTGCCAGCAGGCGGGACTCTGGAAACACCATATATTTT. The chain joins TRBV5-5 to TRBJ1-3; D not certain. The V and J ends lost 5 bases and 0 bases respectively, with 6 bases between them. Germline V CDR1 and CDR2: SGHKS, YYEKEE (reference sequence). The CDR3 covers 13 residues.

The chain has TRBV7-8 and TRBJ2-7; D uncertain. CDR3 length: 15 amino acids. In germline, CDR1 is SGHVS, CDR2 FQNEAQ. V was clipped by 1 base and J by 2 bases, with 12 bases between them. CDR3 residues: CASSLGLPRAYEQYF. The CDR3 DNA sequence: TGTGCCAGCAGCTTAGGACTTCCTAGGGCCTACGAGCAGTACTTC.

The genes are TRBV18 and TRBJ1-3, with no clear D. Germline V lookup: CDR1 KGHSH, CDR2 LQKENI. The CDR3 contains 13 residues. Trimming took 2 bases from V and 7 from J, leaving 9 bases between them. The CDR3 DNA follows: TGTGCCAGCTCACCAGAGGGCAGCAACACCATATATTTT. Its translation: CASSPEGSNTIYF.

This sequence joins TRBV5-1 and TRBJ2-5; tentative D call: TRBD2 (5 bases). Trimming stripped 4 bases from V and 5 bases from J, with 18 bases between. The CDR3 extends over 15 amino acids. The germline V gene has CDR1 SGHRS and CDR2 YFSETQ. Written as DNA, the CDR3 is TGCGCCAGCAGCCAACCCGGAACTAGAGAGGAGACCCAGTACTTC. It codes for CASSQPGTREETQYF. The full variable domain, in which reference TRBV5-1 and TRBJ2-5 provide the parts outside the CDR3, is KAGVTQTPRYLIKTRGQQVTLSCSPISGHRSVSWYQQTPGQGLQFLFEYFSETQRNKGNFPGRFSGRQFSNSRSEMNVSTLELGDSALYLCASSQPGTREETQYFGPGTRLLVL.

The chain is built from TRBV30 and TRBJ1-2; perhaps TRBD1 as D (6 bases). Germline V gene data show CDR1 as GTSNPN and CDR2 as SVGIG (reference sequence). The CDR3 runs to 13 residues. Trimming took 0 bases from V and 13 from J, leaving 18 bases between them. Here the CDR3 DNA reads TGTGCCTGGAGTGTACAAGGGACAAACGGAGCCACCTTC. This codes for CAWSVQGTNGATF.

The CDR3: CAISESSSIGYEQYF. In nucleotides, the CDR3 is TGTGCCATCAGTGAGTCGTCGAGTATCGGCTACGAGCAGTACTTC. The chain links TRBV10-3 to TRBJ2-7; D gene uncertain. The germline V and J ends were trimmed by 0 bases and 3 bases, with 12 bases remaining between them. The CDR3 is 15 amino acids. Germline CDR1 reads ENHRY; CDR2 reads SYGVKD.